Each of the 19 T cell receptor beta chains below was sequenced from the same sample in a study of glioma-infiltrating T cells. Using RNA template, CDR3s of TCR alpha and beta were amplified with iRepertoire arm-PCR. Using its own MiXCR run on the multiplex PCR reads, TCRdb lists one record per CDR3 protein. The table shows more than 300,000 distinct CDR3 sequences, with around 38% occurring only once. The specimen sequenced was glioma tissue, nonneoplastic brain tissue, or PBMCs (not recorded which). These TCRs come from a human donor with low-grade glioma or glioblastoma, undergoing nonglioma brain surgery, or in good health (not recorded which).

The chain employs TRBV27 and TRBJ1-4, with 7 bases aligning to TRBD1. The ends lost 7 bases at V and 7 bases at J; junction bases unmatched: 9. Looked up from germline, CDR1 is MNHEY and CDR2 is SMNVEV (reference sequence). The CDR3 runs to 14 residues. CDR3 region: CASTSRGGSEKLFF. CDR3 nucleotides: TGTGCCAGCACAAGCAGGGGGGGGAGTGAAAAACTGTTTTTT.

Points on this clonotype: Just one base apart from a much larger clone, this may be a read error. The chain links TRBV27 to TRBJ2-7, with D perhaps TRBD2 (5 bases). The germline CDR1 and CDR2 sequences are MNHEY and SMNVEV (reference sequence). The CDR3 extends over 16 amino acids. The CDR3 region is CASSLSNPPGSYGQYF. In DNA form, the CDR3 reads TGTGCCAGCAGTTTATCGAACCCCCCGGGGTCCTACGGGCAGTACTTC.

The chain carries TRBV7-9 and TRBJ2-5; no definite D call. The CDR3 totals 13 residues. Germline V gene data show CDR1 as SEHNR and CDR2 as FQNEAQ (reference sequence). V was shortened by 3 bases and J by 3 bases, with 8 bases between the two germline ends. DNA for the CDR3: TGTGCCAGCAGCTTTGGCTCCAAAGAGACCCAGTACTTC. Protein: CASSFGSKETQYF.

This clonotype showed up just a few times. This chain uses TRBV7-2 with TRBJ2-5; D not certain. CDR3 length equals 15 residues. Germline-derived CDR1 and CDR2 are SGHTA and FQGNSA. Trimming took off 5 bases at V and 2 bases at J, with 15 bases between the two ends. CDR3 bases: TGTGCCAGCAGCCTGCTAGGGTTTCGGCAAGAGACCCAGTACTTC. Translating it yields CASSLLGFRQETQYF.

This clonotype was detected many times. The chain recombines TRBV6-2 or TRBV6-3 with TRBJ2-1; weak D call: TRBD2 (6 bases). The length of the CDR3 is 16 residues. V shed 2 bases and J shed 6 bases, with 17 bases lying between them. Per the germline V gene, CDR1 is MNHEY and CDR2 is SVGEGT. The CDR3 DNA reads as TGTGCCAGCAGTTACCCCACGACTAGAAGACGCAATGAGCAGTTCTTC. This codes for CASSYPTTRRRNEQFF.

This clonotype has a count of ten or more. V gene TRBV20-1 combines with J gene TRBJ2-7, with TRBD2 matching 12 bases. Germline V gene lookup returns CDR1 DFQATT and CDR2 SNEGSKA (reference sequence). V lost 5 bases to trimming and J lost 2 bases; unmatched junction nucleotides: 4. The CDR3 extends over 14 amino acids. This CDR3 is CSAAGLAGTYEQYF. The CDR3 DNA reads TGCAGTGCTGCTGGACTAGCGGGAACCTACGAGCAGTACTTC.

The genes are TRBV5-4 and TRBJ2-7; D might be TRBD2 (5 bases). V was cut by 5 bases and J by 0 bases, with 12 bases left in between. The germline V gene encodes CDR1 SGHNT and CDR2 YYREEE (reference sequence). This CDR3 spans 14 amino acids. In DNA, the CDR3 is TGTGCCAGCAGATCGGACTTGAACTCCTACGAGCAGTACTTC. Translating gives CASRSDLNSYEQYF.

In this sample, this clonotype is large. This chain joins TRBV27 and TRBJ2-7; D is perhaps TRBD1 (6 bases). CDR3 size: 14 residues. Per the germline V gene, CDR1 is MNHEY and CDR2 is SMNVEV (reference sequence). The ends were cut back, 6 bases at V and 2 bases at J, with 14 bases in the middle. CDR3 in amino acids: CASSHRTDAYEQYF. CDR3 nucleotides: TGTGCCAGCAGCCACCGGACAGACGCCTACGAGCAGTACTTC.

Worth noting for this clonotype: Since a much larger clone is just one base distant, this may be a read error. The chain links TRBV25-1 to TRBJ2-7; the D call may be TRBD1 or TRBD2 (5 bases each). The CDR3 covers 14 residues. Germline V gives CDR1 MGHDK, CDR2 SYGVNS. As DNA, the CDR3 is TGTGCCAGCAGCCAACGGGACGGCTCCTACGTGCAGTACTTC. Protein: CASSQRDGSYVQYF.

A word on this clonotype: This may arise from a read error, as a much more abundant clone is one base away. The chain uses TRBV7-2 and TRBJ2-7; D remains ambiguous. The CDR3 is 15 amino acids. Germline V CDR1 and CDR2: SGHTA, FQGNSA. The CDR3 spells CANSLAVTAAYEQYF. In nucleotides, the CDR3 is TGTGCCAACAGCTTAGCAGTGACGGCAGCCTACGAGCAGTACTTC.

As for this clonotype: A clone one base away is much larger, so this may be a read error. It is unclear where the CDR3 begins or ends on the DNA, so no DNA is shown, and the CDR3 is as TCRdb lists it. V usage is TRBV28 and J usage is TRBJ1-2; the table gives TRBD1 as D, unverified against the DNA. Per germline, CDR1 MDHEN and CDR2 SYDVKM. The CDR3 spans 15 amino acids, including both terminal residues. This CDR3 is CASSFAQGARYGYAF.

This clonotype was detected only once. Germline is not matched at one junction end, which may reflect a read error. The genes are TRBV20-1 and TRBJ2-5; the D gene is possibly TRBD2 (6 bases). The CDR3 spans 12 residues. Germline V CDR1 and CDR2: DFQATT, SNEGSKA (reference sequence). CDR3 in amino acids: CSARRAQGTQYF. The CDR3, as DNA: TGCAGTGCCAGGAGGGCCCAAGGGACCCAGTACTTC.

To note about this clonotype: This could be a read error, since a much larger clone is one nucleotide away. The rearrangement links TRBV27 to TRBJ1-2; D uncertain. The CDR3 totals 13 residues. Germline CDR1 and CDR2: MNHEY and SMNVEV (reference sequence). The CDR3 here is CASSFGPDYGHTF. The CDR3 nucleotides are TGTGCCAGCAGTTTCGGTCCCGACTATGGCCACACCTTC.

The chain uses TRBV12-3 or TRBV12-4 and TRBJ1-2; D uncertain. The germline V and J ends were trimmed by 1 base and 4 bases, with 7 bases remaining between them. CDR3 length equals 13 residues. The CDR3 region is CASSLGPGYGYTF. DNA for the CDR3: TGTGCCAGCAGTTTAGGTCCAGGCTATGGCTACACCTTC.

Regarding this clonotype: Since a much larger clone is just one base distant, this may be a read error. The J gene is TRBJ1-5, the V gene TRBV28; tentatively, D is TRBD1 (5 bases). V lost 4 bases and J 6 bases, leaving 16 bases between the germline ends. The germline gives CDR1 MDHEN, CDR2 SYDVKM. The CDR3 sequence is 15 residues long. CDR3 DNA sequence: TGTGCCAGCAGTTCACAGGACTGGCGGGGTCAGCCCCAGCATTTT. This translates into CASSSQDWRGQPQHF.

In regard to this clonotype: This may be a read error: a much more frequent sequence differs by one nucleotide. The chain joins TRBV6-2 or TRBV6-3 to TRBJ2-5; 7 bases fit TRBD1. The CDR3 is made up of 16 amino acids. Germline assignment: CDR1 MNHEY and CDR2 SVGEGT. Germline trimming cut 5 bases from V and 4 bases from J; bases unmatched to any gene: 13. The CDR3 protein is CASSKPPGQIVETQYF. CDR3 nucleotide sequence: TGTGCCAGCAGTAAACCTCCGGGACAGATAGTAGAGACCCAGTACTTC.

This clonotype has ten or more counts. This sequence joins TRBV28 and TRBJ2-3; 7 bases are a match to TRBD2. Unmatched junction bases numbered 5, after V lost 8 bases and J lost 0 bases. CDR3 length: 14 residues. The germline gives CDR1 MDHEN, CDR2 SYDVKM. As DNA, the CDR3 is TGTGCCAGCGCCGTCGGGGGGAGCACAGATACGCAGTATTTT. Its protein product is CASAVGGSTDTQYF.

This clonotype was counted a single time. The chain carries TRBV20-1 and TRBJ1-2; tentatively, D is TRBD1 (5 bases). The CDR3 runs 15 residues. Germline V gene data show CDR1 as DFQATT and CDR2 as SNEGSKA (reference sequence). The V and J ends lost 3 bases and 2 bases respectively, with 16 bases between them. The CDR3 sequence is CSASTPGRENYGYTF. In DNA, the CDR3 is TGCAGTGCTAGCACGCCTGGCAGGGAAAACTATGGCTACACCTTC.

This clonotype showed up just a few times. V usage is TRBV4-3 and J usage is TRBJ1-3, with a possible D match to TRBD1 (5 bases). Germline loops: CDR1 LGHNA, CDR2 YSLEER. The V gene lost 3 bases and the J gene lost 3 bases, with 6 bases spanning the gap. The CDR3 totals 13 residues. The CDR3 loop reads CASSHRGGNTIYF. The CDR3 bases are TGCGCCAGCAGCCATAGGGGTGGAAACACCATATATTTT.